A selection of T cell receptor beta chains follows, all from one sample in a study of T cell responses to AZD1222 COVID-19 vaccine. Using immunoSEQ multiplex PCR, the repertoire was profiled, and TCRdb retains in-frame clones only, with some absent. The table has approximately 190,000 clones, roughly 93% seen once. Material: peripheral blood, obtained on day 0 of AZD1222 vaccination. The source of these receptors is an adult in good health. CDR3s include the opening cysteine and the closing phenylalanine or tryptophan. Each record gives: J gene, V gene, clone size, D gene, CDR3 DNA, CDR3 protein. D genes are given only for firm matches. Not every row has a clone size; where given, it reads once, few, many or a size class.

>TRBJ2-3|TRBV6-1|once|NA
TGTGCCAGCAGTGAACCGGGGACAGATACGCAGTATTTT
CASSEPGTDTQYF
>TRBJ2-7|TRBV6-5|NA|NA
TGTGCCAGCAGTTACTCGGCAGGGGGGAGCTCCTACGAGCAGTACTTC
CASSYSAGGSSYEQYF
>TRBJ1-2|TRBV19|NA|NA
TGTGCCAGTAGTATAAGGACGGAGTATGGCTACACCTTC
CASSIRTEYGYTF
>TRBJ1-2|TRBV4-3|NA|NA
TGCGCCAGCAGCCAAGTTGGCTATGGAATCTATGGCTACACCTTC
CASSQVGYGIYGYTF
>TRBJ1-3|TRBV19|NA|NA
TGTGCCAGTAGTGAGACTGGAAACACCATATATTTT
CASSETGNTIYF
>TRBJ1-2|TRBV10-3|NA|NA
TGTGCCAACGGTGGGGGCTCGGAGTATGGCTACACCTTC
CANGGGSEYGYTF
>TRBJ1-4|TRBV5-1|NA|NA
TGCGCCAGCAGCCCCCGGACAGCAACTAATGAAAAACTGTTTTTT
CASSPRTATNEKLFF
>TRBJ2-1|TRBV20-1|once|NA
TGCAGTGCTAGTTTTTCGTTGGCGGGCAATGAGCAGTTCTTC
CSASFSLAGNEQFF
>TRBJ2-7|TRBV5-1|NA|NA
TGCGCCAGCAGCTTGGGGACATCGGGCTCCTACGAGCAGTACTTC
CASSLGTSGSYEQYF
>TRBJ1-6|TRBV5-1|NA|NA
TGCGCCAGCAGCTTAGGCCTAGATAATTCACCCCTCCACTTT
CASSLGLDNSPLHF
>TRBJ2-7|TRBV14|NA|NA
TGTGCCAGCAGCCAATCGGGGATCTCCTACGAGCAGTACTTC
CASSQSGISYEQYF
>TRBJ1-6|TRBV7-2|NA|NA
TGTGCCAGCACCTTAAGGTTGGGGGCCCAGTTTCGTTCACCCCTCCACTTT
CASTLRLGAQFRSPLHF
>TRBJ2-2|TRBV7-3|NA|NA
TGTGCCAGCCGTCGTTCGGGGCGCGAAGGGACCGGGGAGCTGTTTTTT
CASRRSGREGTGELFF
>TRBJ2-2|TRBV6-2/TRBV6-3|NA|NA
TGTGCCAGCAGTTTTACAGGGTACACCGGGGAGCTGTTTTTT
CASSFTGYTGELFF
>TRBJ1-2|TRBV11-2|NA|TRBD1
TGTGCCAGCAGCTTAGATAGGTTGGGGGGGACAGGACAAGGCTACACCTTC
CASSLDRLGGTGQGYTF
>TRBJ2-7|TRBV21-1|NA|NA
TGTGCCAGCGGGAAAAAGCCGGGGCTGATTGGCGAGCAGTACTTC
CASGKKPGLIGEQYF
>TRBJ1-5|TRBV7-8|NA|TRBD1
TGTGCCAGCACCCACCTAACAGGGGCTCAATCGCCCCAGCATTTT
CASTHLTGAQSPQHF
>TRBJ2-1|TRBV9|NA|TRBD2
TGTGCCAGCAGCGCCCGGACTAGCTTCAATGAGCAGTTCTTC
CASSARTSFNEQFF
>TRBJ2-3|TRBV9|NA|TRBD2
TGTGCCAGCAGCGTTAGCGGGAAGATGGATACGCAGTATTTT
CASSVSGKMDTQYF
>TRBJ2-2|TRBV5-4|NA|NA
TGTGCCAGCAGCTTGGGCGGTAAGCAGATCCCGAACACCGGGGAGCTGTTTTTT
CASSLGGKQIPNTGELFF
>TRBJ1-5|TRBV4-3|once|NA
TGCGCCAGCAGCCAATTCCTGGGTACTAATCAGCCCCAGCATTTT
CASSQFLGTNQPQHF
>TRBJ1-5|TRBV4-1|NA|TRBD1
TGCGCCAGCAGCCAAGGACAGGGGCGCAATCAGCCCCAGCATTTT
CASSQGQGRNQPQHF
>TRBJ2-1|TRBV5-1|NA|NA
TGCGCCAGCAGCTTTGCGGTAAATGAACAGTTCTTC
CASSFAVNEQFF
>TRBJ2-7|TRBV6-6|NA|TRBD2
TGTGCCAGCAGTTACCCGGCTAGCGGGAGTTACGAGCAGTACTTC
CASSYPASGSYEQYF
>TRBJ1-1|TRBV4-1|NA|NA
TGCGCCAGCAGCCAAGGGAAAGTCCAGGGTGGGGACACTGAAGCTTTCTTT
CASSQGKVQGGDTEAFF
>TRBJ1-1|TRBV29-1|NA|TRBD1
TGCAGCGTTGAGCGGGACAGGGGCCGCCCATCCTCGATCCACACTGAAGCTTTCTTT
CSVERDRGRPSSIHTEAFF
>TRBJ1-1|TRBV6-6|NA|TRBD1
TGTGCCAGCAGATACGACAGGGTGAACACTGAAGCTTTCTTT
CASRYDRVNTEAFF
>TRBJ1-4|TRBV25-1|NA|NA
TGTGCCAGCAGTGAACAAGGGTATAGGGAAAAACTGTTTTTT
CASSEQGYREKLFF
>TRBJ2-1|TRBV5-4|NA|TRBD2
TGTGCCAGCAGCCGGGGGGGCCGGAAGGGCAATGAGCAGTTCTTC
CASSRGGRKGNEQFF
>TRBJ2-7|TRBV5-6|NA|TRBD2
TGTGCCAGCAGCGGGACTAGCGGGAGCTCCTACGAGCAGTACTTC
CASSGTSGSSYEQYF
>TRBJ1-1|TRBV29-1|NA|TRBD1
TGCAGCGTTTGGACAGGGGGATATACGGGGACTGAAGCTTTCTTT
CSVWTGGYTGTEAFF
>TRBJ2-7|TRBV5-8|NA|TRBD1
TGTGCCAGCAGCCTCAACTTCGGGACAGTCTCCTACGAGCAGTACTTC
CASSLNFGTVSYEQYF
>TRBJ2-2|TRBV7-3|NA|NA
TGTGCCAGCAGCTTAATAGGGCCCAGCACCGGGGAGCTGTTTTTT
CASSLIGPSTGELFF
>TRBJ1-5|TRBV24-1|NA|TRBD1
TGTGCCACCAGTGAAGGAGGGGGCTCGGGCAATCAGCCCCAGCATTTT
CATSEGGGSGNQPQHF
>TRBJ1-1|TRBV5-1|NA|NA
TGCGCCAGCAGCTTTCTAAGGAACACTGAAGCTTTCTTT
CASSFLRNTEAFF
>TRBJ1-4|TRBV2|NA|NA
TGTGCCGAATCTCGGGAGATTAATGAAAAACTGTTTTTT
CAESREINEKLFF
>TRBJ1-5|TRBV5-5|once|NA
TGTGCCAGCAGCTTGGCGGGGGTCGGCAATCAGCCCCAGCATTTT
CASSLAGVGNQPQHF
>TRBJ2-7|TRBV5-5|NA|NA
TGTGCCAGCAGCTTGACGGGGAGATCCTACGAGCAGTACTTC
CASSLTGRSYEQYF
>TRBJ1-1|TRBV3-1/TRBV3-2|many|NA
TGTGCCAGCAGCCAAGGTCCCGTAGGCGGGGAGGGTGGTTCTTTCTTT
CASSQGPVGGEGGSFF
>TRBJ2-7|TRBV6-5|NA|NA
TGTGCCAGCAGTTACTCGCATAACGGAGACTACGAGCAGTACTTC
CASSYSHNGDYEQYF
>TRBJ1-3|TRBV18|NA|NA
TGTGCCAGCTCACCATTAGAAGGGGCTGGAAACACCATATATTTT
CASSPLEGAGNTIYF